Below are 30 T cell receptor beta chains sequenced from a single sample in a study of OX40 agonist ivuxolimab in advanced cancers. This table comes from immunoSEQ multiplex PCR, and its TCRdb copy is limited to in-frame clones, with some not included. Among 25,000 to 30,000 clones listed, about 80% were seen once. Sample: CD4+ or CD8+ T cells sorted from blood, taken in a trial of the OX40 agonist ivuxolimab. The receptors stem from an adult with an advanced solid tumor such as melanoma, head and neck, liver or kidney cancer.

The chain has TRBV6-5 and TRBJ2-7, with 7 bases fitting TRBD1. The CDR3 totals 15 residues. Germline V gene lookup returns CDR1 MNHEY and CDR2 SVGAGI. V lost 2 bases to trimming and J lost 4 bases; unmatched junction nucleotides: 8. CDR3 in amino acids: CASSYGAGGIYEQYF. CDR3 bases: TGTGCCAGCAGTTACGGTGCAGGGGGAATTTACGAGCAGTACTTC.

This chain joins TRBV30 and TRBJ1-6; D remains ambiguous. V was shortened by 4 bases and J by 7 bases, with 11 bases between the two germline ends. The CDR3 runs 13 residues. Germline V lookup: CDR1 GTSNPN, CDR2 SVGIG (reference sequence). The CDR3 DNA reads as TGTGCCTGGACTGGTTTCGTGAATTCACCCCTCCACTTT. Its protein product is CAWTGFVNSPLHF.

V usage is TRBV19 and J usage is TRBJ1-2, with D uncertain. Germline V gene lookup returns CDR1 LNHDA and CDR2 SQIVND (reference sequence). The V end was cut by 5 bases, the J end by 1 base, with 8 bases between. The CDR3 spans 13 residues. The CDR3 DNA reads as TGTGCCAGTAGTTTAACAATTAACTATGGCTACACCTTC. It codes for CASSLTINYGYTF.

V is TRBV9 and J is TRBJ2-2, with D hard to call. V lost 0 bases, J lost 8 bases, and 11 bases lay in between. The germline gives CDR1 SGDLS, CDR2 YYNGEE. The length of the CDR3 is 14 residues. CDR3 DNA sequence: TGTGCCAGCAGCGTAGGTAGAATACCAGGGGAGCTGTTTTTT. As protein: CASSVGRIPGELFF. Together with reference TRBV9 and TRBJ2-2, the CDR3 gives the full variable domain: DSGVTQTPKHLITATGQRVTLRCSPRSGDLSVYWYQQSLDQGLQFLIQYYNGEERAKGNILERFSAQQFPDLHSELNLSSLELGDSALYFCASSVGRIPGELFFGEGSRLTVL.

The count of this clone is one. The V gene is TRBV7-6, the J gene TRBJ2-3, with 7 bases lining up with TRBD2. CDR1 is SGHVS, CDR2 FNYEAQ, per germline. Trimming removed 3 bases from V and 0 bases from J; junction bases left unmatched: 3. The CDR3 length is 15 residues. CDR3 nucleotides: TGTGCCAGCAGCTTCCTGGGGGGGAGCACAGATACGCAGTATTTT. Its protein is CASSFLGGSTDTQYF.

This chain uses TRBV29-1 with TRBJ2-2; possibly TRBD1 for D (6 bases). Deletions cut 2 bases from V and 3 bases from J, with 13 bases between. Germline values: CDR1 SQVTM, CDR2 ANQGSEA. The CDR3 loop spans 15 amino acids. CDR3 nucleotides: TGCAGCGTTGAAAGTGACAGGCGGGACACCGGGGAGCTGTTTTTT. This gives the protein CSVESDRRDTGELFF.

V is TRBV13 and J is TRBJ2-4, with a possible D match to TRBD2 (6 bases). V was cut by 0 bases and J by 1 base, with 13 bases left in between. The CDR3 loop spans 17 amino acids. Per germline, CDR1 PRHDT and CDR2 FYEKMQ (reference sequence). The CDR3 DNA is TGTGCCAGCAGCTTAGGAGGCGGGGTCTTCGCCAAAAACATTCAGTACTTC. This encodes CASSLGGGVFAKNIQYF.

Only a few counts were recorded for this clone. V gene TRBV5-6 combines with J gene TRBJ2-7; D not resolved. Trimming cost V 1 base and J 7 bases, with 18 bases left between them. The CDR3 totals 15 residues. Germline V CDR1 and CDR2: SGHDT, YYEEEE. The CDR3 sequence: CASSLSQENIGEQYF. The CDR3, as DNA: TGTGCCAGCAGCTTGAGCCAGGAAAATATCGGAGAGCAGTACTTC.

This chain connects TRBV11-2 to TRBJ2-7; D is possibly TRBD1 or TRBD2 (5 bases each). From germline, CDR1 is SGHAT and CDR2 FQNNGV. The CDR3 is 15 residues long. Trimming removed 5 bases from V and 3 bases from J, with 17 bases in between. In DNA, the CDR3 is TGTGCCAGCAGCGACGGGATCCCAGGGAACTACGAGCAGTACTTC. Its protein product is CASSDGIPGNYEQYF. The full variable domain, completed using reference TRBV11-2 and TRBJ2-7, is EAGVAQSPRYKIIEKRQSVAFWCNPISGHATLYWYQQILGQGPKLLIQFQNNGVVDDSQLPKDRFSAERLKGVDSTLKIQPAKLEDSAVYLCASSDGIPGNYEQYFGPGTRLTVT.

The CDR3 bases are TGTGCCAGCAGCTTACTACAGGGGATCACAGATACGCAGTATTTT. It codes for CASSLLQGITDTQYF. The chain joins TRBV7-2 to TRBJ2-3; 7 nucleotides align to TRBD1. CDR3 length: 15 amino acids. The germline CDR1 and CDR2 sequences are SGHTA and FQGNSA. J gave up 2 bases and V 2 bases, and 4 bases lay outside the gene matches.

The chain has TRBV5-1 and TRBJ2-5; TRBD1 might be the D (6 bases). The germline gives CDR1 SGHRS, CDR2 YFSETQ. The CDR3 covers 16 residues. Trimming removed 0 bases at V and 4 bases at J, with 16 bases between. In DNA, the CDR3 is TGCGCCAGCAGCTTGGCCGTGAACAGGGTGACAGAGACCCAGTACTTC. Translation gives CASSLAVNRVTETQYF.

The V and J genes are TRBV2 and TRBJ1-1, with D possibly matching TRBD1 (5 bases). The CDR3 is made up of 11 amino acids. Trimming took 6 bases from V and 7 from J, leaving 9 bases between them. Per germline, CDR1 SNHLY and CDR2 FYNNEI. CDR3 protein: CASRGQDEAFF. CDR3 DNA: TGTGCCAGCAGGGGGCAGGATGAAGCTTTCTTT.

The chain is built from TRBV4-1 and TRBJ1-2, with no clear D. Germline CDR1 is MGHRA and CDR2 is YSYEKL. Deletions cut 3 bases from V and 7 bases from J, with 12 bases between. The CDR3 runs to 13 residues. The CDR3 DNA reads as TGCGCCAGCAGCCATGAATCAGGCACTGGCTACACCTTC. Translation gives CASSHESGTGYTF.

The rearrangement joins TRBV6-5 to TRBJ2-1; D possibly matches TRBD1 or TRBD2 (6 bases each). This CDR3 spans 15 amino acids. In germline, CDR1 is MNHEY, CDR2 SVGAGI. V lost 6 bases and J lost 3, with 15 bases in between. CDR3 sequence reads: CASSSFGGLYNEQFF. CDR3 DNA: TGTGCCAGCAGCTCTTTCGGGGGCCTCTACAATGAGCAGTTCTTC.

The chain is built from TRBV7-8 and TRBJ2-7, with TRBD1 matching 8 bases. Trimming at V came to 5 bases and at J to 6 bases, leaving 9 bases not matched to a gene. Germline V gene sequence: CDR1 SGHVS, CDR2 FQNEAQ. This CDR3 comprises 14 residues. The CDR3 bases are TGTGCCAGCAGCCCGAATCAGGGGGCGGCCGAGCAGTACTTC. Residues: CASSPNQGAAEQYF.

The table lists this clone with a few counts. This chain uses TRBV27 with TRBJ2-7, with D possibly called TRBD1 or TRBD2 (5 bases each). The CDR3 covers 22 residues. Germline V gene lookup returns CDR1 MNHEY and CDR2 SMNVEV (reference sequence). Trimming took 8 bases from V and 3 from J, leaving 41 bases between them. The CDR3 sequence: CASGAYKAVTLWDPHPLYEQYF. Here the CDR3 DNA reads TGTGCCAGCGGGGCCTACAAAGCTGTAACATTGTGGGACCCCCATCCCCTCTACGAGCAGTACTTC.

The chain uses TRBV9 and TRBJ2-3; 8 positions match TRBD1. V was pared by 3 bases and J by 10 bases, with 4 bases of the junction left unmatched. Germline-derived CDR1 and CDR2 are SGDLS and YYNGEE. This CDR3 spans 12 amino acids. CDR3 DNA: TGTGCCAGCAGCGCGGAGACAGGGGCGCAGTATTTT. It yields the protein CASSAETGAQYF.

This rearrangement joins TRBV4-1 to TRBJ1-1, with D perhaps matching TRBD1 (5 bases). V was cut by 1 base and J by 0 bases, with 15 bases left in between. The CDR3 length is 17 residues. Germline V gives CDR1 MGHRA, CDR2 YSYEKL. The CDR3 reads CASSQGSAGLMNTEAFF. CDR3 nucleotide sequence: TGCGCCAGCAGCCAAGGCTCTGCGGGGCTAATGAACACTGAAGCTTTCTTT.

The rearrangement uses TRBV6-5 and TRBJ2-1; D call uncertain. V lost 2 bases and J 9 bases, leaving 11 bases between the germline ends. Germline values: CDR1 MNHEY, CDR2 SVGAGI. This CDR3 region has 13 residues. The chain's CDR3 is CASSYPDLVEQFF. CDR3 bases: TGTGCCAGCAGTTACCCTGACCTGGTTGAGCAGTTCTTC.

This clone has just a few counts. The chain carries TRBV7-6 and TRBJ2-1; 10 bases are a match to TRBD1. J gave up 7 bases and V 11 bases, and 11 bases lay outside the gene matches. This CDR3 is 14 amino acids long. Germline lookup yields CDR1 SGHVS and CDR2 FNYEAQ. The CDR3 spells CAGSSGQGINEQFF. In DNA form, the CDR3 reads TGTGCCGGATCCTCGGGACAGGGGATAAATGAGCAGTTCTTC.

The CDR3 DNA reads TGTGCCAGCAGCGGTAATGGGATTCAGCCCCAGCATTTT. This translates into CASSGNGIQPQHF. The J gene is TRBJ1-5, the V gene TRBV9; D not resolved. Germline lookup yields CDR1 SGDLS and CDR2 YYNGEE. V lost 3 bases to trimming and J lost 6 bases, with 10 bases between them. The CDR3 contains 13 residues. The full variable domain, its missing parts supplied by reference TRBV9 and TRBJ1-5, is DSGVTQTPKHLITATGQRVTLRCSPRSGDLSVYWYQQSLDQGLQFLIQYYNGEERAKGNILERFSAQQFPDLHSELNLSSLELGDSALYFCASSGNGIQPQHFGDGTRLSIL.

J is TRBJ2-4 and V is TRBV7-9, with D perhaps being TRBD1 or TRBD2 (6 bases each). Germline CDR1 SEHNR, CDR2 FQNEAQ (reference sequence). The CDR3 is 17 amino acids. V lost 0 bases and J 0 bases, leaving 12 bases between the germline ends. CDR3 in DNA: TGTGCCAGCAGCTTAGCGGGGGCGGGACTAGCCAAAAACATTCAGTACTTC. Translated, it gives CASSLAGAGLAKNIQYF.

This clone has a handful of counts. V is TRBV27 and J is TRBJ2-7; D not resolved. The germline gives CDR1 MNHEY, CDR2 SMNVEV (reference sequence). The ends were cut back, 3 bases at V and 4 bases at J, with 4 bases in the middle. This CDR3 region has 11 residues. This chain's CDR3 is CASSLGYEQYF. For the CDR3, the DNA is TGTGCCAGCAGTTTGGGGTACGAGCAGTACTTC.

The gene calls are TRBV27 and TRBJ2-7; no clear D gene. This CDR3 region has 14 residues. Trimming took off 0 bases at V and 3 bases at J, with 9 bases between the two ends. Germline CDR1 and CDR2: MNHEY and SMNVEV (reference sequence). CDR3 sequence: CASSLSASSYEQYF. The CDR3 DNA reads TGTGCCAGCAGTTTATCGGCGTCGAGCTACGAGCAGTACTTC.

This clone was seen more than once but under ten times. The chain links TRBV6-1 to TRBJ1-6; 7 bases line up with TRBD1. J was trimmed by 7 bases and V by 6 bases; bases with no gene match: 6. This CDR3 region has 14 residues. The germline gives CDR1 MNHNS, CDR2 SASEGT. CDR3 in amino acids: CASRMTGRNSPLHF. The CDR3 coding sequence is TGTGCCAGCAGGATGACAGGGAGGAATTCACCCCTCCACTTT.

The genes are TRBV18 and TRBJ2-5; TRBD1 is a possible D gene (6 bases). The length of the CDR3 is 14 residues. The germline V and J ends were trimmed by 6 bases and 6 bases, with 17 bases remaining between them. Germline V lookup: CDR1 KGHSH, CDR2 LQKENI. This chain's CDR3 is CASSRTVGIKTQYF. Here the CDR3 DNA reads TGTGCCAGCTCCCGGACAGTAGGGATCAAGACCCAGTACTTC. The full variable domain, with the rest looked up from reference TRBV18 and TRBJ2-5, is NAGVMQNPRHLVRRRGQEARLRCSPMKGHSHVYWYRQLPEEGLKFMVYLQKENIIDESGMPKERFSAEFPKEGPSILRIQQVVRGDSAAYFCASSRTVGIKTQYFGPGTRLLVL.

This clone was picked up a small number of times. The chain links TRBV9 to TRBJ1-5; TRBD1 matches 7 bases. From germline, CDR1 is SGDLS and CDR2 YYNGEE. Unmatched junction bases numbered 4, after V lost 4 bases and J lost 3 bases. This CDR3 is 14 amino acids long. CDR3 bases: TGTGCCAGCAGCTCCGGGACAGACAATCAGCCCCAGCATTTT. This translates into CASSSGTDNQPQHF.

This clone is classed as medium-sized. Additional DNA sequences in this sample encode the identical CDR3. The V gene is TRBV7-3, the J gene TRBJ2-3; the match to TRBD2 covers 11 bases. Germline CDR1 reads SGHTA; CDR2 reads FQGTGA. V lost 6 bases and J lost 1; bases outside the gene matches: 3. This CDR3 has 15 residues. The CDR3 here is CASRLTSGGTDTQYF. For the CDR3, the DNA is TGTGCCAGCAGGTTGACTAGCGGGGGCACAGATACGCAGTATTTT.

The table lists this clone with a count of one. The genes are TRBV11-2 and TRBJ2-2; D not resolved. The CDR3 sequence is 16 residues long. The V and J ends lost 0 bases and 0 bases respectively, with 8 bases between them. The germline V gene has CDR1 SGHAT and CDR2 FQNNGV. CDR3: CASSLDPGANTGELFF. As DNA, the CDR3 is TGTGCCAGCAGCTTAGATCCAGGAGCGAACACCGGGGAGCTGTTTTTT.

The V call is TRBV5-6, the J call TRBJ1-1, with D maybe TRBD1 (5 bases). Trimming took off 1 base at V and 2 bases at J, with 9 bases between the two ends. Germline V gene sequence: CDR1 SGHDT, CDR2 YYEEEE. The CDR3 length is 14 residues. CDR3 bases: TGTGCCAGCAGCTTGCCCAGGGTAAACACTGAAGCTTTCTTT. It encodes CASSLPRVNTEAFF.